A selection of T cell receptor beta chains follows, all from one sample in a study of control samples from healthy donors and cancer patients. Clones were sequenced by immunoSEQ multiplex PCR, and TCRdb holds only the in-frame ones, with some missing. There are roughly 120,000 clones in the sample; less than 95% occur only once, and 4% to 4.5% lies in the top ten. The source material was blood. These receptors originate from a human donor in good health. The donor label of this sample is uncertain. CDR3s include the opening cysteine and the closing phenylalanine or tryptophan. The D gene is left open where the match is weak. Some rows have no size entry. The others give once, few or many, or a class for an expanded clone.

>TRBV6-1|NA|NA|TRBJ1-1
CASSETIGDNTEAFF
TGTGCCAGCAGTGAGACCATAGGGGACAACACTGAAGCTTTCTTT
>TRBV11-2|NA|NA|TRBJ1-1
CASSGKSEAFF
TGTGCCAGCTCGGGAAAATCTGAAGCTTTCTTT
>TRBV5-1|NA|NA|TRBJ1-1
CASSSQGGNTEAFF
TGCGCCAGCAGCTCCCAGGGTGGGAACACTGAAGCTTTCTTT
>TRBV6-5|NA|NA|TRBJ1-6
CASSLRTDSPLHF
TGTGCCAGCAGCCTCCGGACAGATTCACCCCTCCACTTT
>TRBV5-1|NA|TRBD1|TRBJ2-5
CASRQGNRQETQYF
TGCGCCAGCAGACAGGGGAACAGACAAGAGACCCAGTACTTC
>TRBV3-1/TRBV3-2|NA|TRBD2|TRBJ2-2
CAPRDRGGRGELFF
TGTGCCCCCCGCGACCGGGGGGGCAGGGGGGAGCTGTTTTTT
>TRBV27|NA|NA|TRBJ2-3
CASSLSRSTDTQYF
TGTGCCAGCAGTCTCTCTAGGAGCACAGATACGCAGTATTTT
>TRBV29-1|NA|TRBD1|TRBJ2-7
CSAVAGQGYEQYF
TGCAGCGCTGTTGCGGGACAGGGCTACGAGCAGTACTTC
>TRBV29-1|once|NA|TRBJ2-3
CSAVTTDTQYF
TGCAGCGCCGTTACCACAGATACGCAGTATTTT
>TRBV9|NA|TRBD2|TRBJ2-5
CASSVGTSGGGETQYF
TGTGCCAGCAGCGTGGGGACTAGCGGGGGTGGGGAGACCCAGTACTTC
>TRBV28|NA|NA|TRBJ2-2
CASTEGFGELFF
TGTGCCAGCACCGAAGGCTTCGGGGAGCTGTTTTTT
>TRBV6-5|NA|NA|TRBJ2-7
CASRQGRGTYEQYF
TGTGCCAGCCGGCAGGGCAGGGGAACCTACGAGCAGTACTTC
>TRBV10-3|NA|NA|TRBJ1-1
CAIRGDGNTEAFF
TGTGCCATCAGGGGGGACGGTAACACTGAAGCTTTCTTT
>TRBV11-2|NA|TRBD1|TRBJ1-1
CASSQWGQGAITEAFF
TGTGCCAGCAGCCAGTGGGGGCAGGGGGCGATCACTGAAGCTTTCTTT
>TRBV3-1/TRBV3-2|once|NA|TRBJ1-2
CASSQEGQVGYTF
TGTGCCAGCAGCCAAGAGGGGCAGGTTGGCTACACCTTC
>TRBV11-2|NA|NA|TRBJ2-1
CASSLVSSGPDAPFNEQFF
TGTGCCAGCAGCTTAGTATCCAGCGGCCCTGACGCTCCTTTCAATGAGCAGTTCTTC
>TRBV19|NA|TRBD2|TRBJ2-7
CASSMEGLVYEQYF
TGTGCCAGTAGTATGGAAGGACTAGTCTACGAGCAGTACTTC
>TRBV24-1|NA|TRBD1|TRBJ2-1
CATSESGQSNEQFF
TGTGCCACCAGTGAATCGGGACAGTCAAATGAGCAGTTCTTC
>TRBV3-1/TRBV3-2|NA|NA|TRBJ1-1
CASSLRESNTEAFF
TGTGCCAGCAGCCTCAGGGAGTCGAACACTGAAGCTTTCTTT
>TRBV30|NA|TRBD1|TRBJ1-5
CAWSFAGGGQPQHF
TGTGCCTGGAGTTTCGCAGGGGGAGGTCAGCCCCAGCATTTT
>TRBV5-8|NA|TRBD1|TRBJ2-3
CASSTGTGSADTQYF
TGTGCCAGCAGCACGGGGACAGGGTCGGCAGATACGCAGTATTTT
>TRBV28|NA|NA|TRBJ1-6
CASGAGRLNSPLHF
TGTGCCAGCGGGGCAGGAAGGCTTAATTCACCCCTCCACTTT
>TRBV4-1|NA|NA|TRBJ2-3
CASSQPRGVDTQYF
TGCGCCAGCAGCCAACCCCGAGGGGTAGATACGCAGTATTTT
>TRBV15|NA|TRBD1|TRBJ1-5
CATSRDRQGGQPQHF
TGTGCCACCAGCAGAGATAGACAGGGAGGTCAGCCCCAGCATTTT
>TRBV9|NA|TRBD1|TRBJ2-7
CASSPRTGQGEQYF
TGTGCCAGCAGCCCACGGACAGGGCAGGGCGAGCAGTACTTC
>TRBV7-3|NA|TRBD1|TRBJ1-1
CASSSGGAPAEAFF
TGTGCCAGCAGCTCAGGGGGGGCTCCCGCTGAAGCTTTCTTT
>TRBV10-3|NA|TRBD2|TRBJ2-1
CAISEETSGVHEQFF
TGTGCCATCAGTGAAGAGACTAGCGGGGTACATGAGCAGTTCTTC
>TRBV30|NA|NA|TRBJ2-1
CAWSVHANEQFF
TGTGCCTGGAGTGTACATGCAAATGAGCAGTTCTTC
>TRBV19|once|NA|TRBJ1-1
CASSIWGNAEAFF
TGTGCCAGTAGTATATGGGGGAACGCTGAAGCTTTCTTT